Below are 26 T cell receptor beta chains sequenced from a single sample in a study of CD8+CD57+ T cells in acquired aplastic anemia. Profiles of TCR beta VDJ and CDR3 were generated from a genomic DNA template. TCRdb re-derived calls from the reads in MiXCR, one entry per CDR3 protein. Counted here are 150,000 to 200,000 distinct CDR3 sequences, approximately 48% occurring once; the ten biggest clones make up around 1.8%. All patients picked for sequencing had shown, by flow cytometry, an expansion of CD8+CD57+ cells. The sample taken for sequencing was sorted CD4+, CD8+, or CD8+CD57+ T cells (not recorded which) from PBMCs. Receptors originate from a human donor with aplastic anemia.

CDR3 residues: CASSLGLAGDTGELFF. CDR3 coding DNA: TGCGCCAGCAGTCTTGGACTAGCGGGAGACACCGGGGAGCTGTTTTTT. The V gene is TRBV10-1, the J gene TRBJ2-2; 13 bases match TRBD2. V shed 5 bases and J 3 bases; nucleotides not matched to a gene: 3. Germline V CDR1 and CDR2: WNHNN, SYGVQD (reference sequence). The length of the CDR3 is 16 residues.

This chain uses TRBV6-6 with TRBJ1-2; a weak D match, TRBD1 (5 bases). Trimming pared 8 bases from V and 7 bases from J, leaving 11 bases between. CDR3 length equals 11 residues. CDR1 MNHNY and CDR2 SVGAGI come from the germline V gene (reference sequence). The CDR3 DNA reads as TGTGCCAGCGCCGGGGGGGGTGGCTACACCTTC. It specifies CASAGGGGYTF.

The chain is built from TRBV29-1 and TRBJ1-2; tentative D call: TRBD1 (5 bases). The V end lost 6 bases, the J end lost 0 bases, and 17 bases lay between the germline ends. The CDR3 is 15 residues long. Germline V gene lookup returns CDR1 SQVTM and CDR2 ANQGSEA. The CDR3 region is CSVDHWDPANYGYTF. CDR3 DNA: TGCAGCGTCGATCACTGGGACCCCGCTAACTATGGCTACACCTTC.

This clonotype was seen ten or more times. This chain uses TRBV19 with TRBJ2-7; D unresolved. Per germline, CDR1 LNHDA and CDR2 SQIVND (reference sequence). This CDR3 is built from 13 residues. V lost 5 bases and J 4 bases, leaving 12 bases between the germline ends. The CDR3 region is CASSVGPGYEQYF. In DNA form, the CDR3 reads TGTGCCAGTAGTGTGGGCCCCGGATACGAGCAGTACTTC.

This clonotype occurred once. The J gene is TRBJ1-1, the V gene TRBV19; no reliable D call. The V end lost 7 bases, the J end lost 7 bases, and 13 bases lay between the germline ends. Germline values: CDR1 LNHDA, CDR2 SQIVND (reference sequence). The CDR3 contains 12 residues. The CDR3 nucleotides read TGTGCCAGTACCCCGGACGGGATTGAAGCTTTCTTT. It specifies CASTPDGIEAFF.

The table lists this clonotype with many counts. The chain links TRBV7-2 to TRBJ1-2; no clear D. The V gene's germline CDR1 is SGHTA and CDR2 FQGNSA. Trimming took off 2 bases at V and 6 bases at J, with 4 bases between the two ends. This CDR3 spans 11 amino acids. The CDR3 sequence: CASSLYNGYTF. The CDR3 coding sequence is TGTGCCAGCAGCTTATACAATGGCTACACCTTC.

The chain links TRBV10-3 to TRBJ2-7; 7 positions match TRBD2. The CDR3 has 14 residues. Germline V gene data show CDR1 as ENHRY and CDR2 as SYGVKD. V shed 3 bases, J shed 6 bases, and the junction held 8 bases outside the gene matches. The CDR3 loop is CAISDGGGICEQYF. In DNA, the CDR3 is TGTGCCATCAGTGACGGCGGGGGAATCTGCGAGCAGTACTTC.

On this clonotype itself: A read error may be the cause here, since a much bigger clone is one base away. This CDR3 is CASSQLAGGPDTQYF. The DNA for the CDR3 is TGCGCCAGCAGCCAACTAGCGGGGGGGCCAGATACGCAGTATTTT. The chain combines TRBV4-1 with TRBJ2-3, with 12 positions matching TRBD2. J was trimmed by 4 bases and V by 2 bases; bases with no gene match: 1. This CDR3 is 15 amino acids long. The germline gives CDR1 MGHRA, CDR2 YSYEKL.

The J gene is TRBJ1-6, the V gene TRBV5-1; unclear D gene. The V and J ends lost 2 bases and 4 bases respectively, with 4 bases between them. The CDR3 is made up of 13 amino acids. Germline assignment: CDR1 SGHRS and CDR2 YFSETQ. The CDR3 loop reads CASSFTYNSPLHF. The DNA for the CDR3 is TGCGCCAGCAGCTTCACGTATAATTCACCCCTCCACTTT.

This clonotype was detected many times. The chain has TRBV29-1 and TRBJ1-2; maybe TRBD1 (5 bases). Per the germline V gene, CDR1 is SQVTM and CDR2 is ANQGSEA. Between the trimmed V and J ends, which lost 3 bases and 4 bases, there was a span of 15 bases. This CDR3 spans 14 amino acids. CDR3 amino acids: CSVDRGQGGYGYTF. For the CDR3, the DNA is TGCAGCGTTGATCGCGGCCAGGGCGGCTATGGCTACACCTTC.

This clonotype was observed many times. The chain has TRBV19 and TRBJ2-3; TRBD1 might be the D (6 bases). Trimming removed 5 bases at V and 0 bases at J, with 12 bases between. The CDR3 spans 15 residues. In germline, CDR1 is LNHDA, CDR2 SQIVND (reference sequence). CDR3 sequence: CASSFIQGSTDTQYF. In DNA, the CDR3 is TGTGCCAGTAGTTTCATTCAGGGGAGCACAGATACGCAGTATTTT.

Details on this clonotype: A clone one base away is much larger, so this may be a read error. DNA for the CDR3: TGCGCCAGCAGCTCGGACGGATCTAACTATTGCTACACCTTC. Its protein product is CASSSDGSNYCYTF. J is TRBJ1-2 and V is TRBV5-1; the D is unclear. CDR1 and CDR2 from the germline V gene are SGHRS and YFSETQ. This CDR3 comprises 14 residues.

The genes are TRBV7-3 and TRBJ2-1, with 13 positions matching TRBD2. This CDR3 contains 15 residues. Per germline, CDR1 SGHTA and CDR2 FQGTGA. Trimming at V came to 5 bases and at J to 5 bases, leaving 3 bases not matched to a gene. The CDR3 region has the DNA TGTGCCAGCAGCCCAGGGACTAGCGGGGACAATGAGCAGTTCTTC. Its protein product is CASSPGTSGDNEQFF.

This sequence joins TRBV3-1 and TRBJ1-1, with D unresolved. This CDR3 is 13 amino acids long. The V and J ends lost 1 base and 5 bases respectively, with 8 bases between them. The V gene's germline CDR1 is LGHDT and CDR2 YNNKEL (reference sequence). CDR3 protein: CASSQAGQTEAFF. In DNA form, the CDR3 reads TGTGCCAGCAGCCAAGCTGGGCAAACTGAAGCTTTCTTT.

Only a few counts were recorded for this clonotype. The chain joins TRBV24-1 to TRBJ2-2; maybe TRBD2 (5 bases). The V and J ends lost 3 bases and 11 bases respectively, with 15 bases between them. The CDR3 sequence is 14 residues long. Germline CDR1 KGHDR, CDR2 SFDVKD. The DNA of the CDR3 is TGTGCCACCAGTGATAACCTAACACCGGGAGAGCTGTTTTTT. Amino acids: CATSDNLTPGELFF.

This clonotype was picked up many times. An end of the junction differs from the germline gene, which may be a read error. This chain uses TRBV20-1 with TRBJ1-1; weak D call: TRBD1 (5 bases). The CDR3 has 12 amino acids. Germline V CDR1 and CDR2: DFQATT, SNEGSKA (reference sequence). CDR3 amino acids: CSVRPGPGKAFF. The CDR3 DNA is TGCAGTGTTAGACCGGGGCCAGGAAAAGCTTTCTTT.

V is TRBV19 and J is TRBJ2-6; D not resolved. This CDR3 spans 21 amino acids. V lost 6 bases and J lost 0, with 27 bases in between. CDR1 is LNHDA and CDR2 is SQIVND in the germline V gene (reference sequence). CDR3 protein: CASRRTEVRRNIYSGANVLTF. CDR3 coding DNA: TGTGCCAGTAGGCGAACTGAGGTCAGAAGGAATATTTACTCTGGGGCCAACGTCCTGACTTTC.

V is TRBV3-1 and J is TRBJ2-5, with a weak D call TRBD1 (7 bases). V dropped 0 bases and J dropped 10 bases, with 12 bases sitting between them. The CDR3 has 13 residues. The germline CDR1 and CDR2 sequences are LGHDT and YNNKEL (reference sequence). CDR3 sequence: CASSQDLQGGQYF. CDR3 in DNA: TGTGCCAGCAGCCAAGACCTCCAGGGGGGCCAGTACTTC.

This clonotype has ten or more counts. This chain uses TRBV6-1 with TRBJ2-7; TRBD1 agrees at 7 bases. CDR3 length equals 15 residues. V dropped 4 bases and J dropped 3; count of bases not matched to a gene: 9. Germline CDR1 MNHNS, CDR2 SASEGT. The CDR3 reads CASSGPQGVGYEQYF. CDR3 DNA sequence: TGTGCCAGCAGTGGGCCCCAGGGGGTTGGCTACGAGCAGTACTTC.

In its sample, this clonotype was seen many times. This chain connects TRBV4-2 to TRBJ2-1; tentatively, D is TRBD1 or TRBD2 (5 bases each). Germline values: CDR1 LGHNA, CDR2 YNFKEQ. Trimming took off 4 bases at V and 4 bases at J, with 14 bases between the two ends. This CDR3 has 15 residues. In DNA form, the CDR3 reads TGTGCCAGCAGCCCTCAGGCAGGGAGATACAATGAGCAGTTCTTC. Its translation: CASSPQAGRYNEQFF.

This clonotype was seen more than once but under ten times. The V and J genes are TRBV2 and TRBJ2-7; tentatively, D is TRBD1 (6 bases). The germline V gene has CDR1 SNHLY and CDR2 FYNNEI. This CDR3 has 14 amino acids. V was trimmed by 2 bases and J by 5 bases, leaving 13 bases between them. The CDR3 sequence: CASSEQGQGNEQYF. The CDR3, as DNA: TGTGCCAGCAGTGAACAGGGACAAGGAAACGAGCAGTACTTC.

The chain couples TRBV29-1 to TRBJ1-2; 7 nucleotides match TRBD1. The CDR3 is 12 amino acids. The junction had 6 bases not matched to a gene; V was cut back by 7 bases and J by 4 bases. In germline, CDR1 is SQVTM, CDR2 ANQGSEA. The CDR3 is CSAGTAPYGYTF. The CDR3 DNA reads TGCAGCGCTGGGACAGCTCCCTATGGCTACACCTTC.

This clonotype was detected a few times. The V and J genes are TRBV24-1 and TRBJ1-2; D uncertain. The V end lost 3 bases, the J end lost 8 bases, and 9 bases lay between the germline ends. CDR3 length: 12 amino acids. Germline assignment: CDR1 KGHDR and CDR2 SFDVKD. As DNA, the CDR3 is TGTGCCACCAGTGATAACAGATGGGGCTACACCTTC. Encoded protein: CATSDNRWGYTF.

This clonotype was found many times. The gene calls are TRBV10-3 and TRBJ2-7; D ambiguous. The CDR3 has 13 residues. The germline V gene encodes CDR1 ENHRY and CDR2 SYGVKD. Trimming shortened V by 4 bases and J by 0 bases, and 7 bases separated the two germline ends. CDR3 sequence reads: CAISGHLSYEQYF. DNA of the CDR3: TGTGCCATCAGTGGACACCTCTCCTACGAGCAGTACTTC.

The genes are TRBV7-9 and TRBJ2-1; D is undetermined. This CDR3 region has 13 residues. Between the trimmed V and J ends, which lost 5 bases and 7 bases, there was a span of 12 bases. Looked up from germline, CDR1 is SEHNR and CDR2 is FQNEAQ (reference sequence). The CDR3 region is CASSRGLENEQFF. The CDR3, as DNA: TGTGCCAGCAGCCGAGGCTTGGAAAATGAGCAGTTCTTC.

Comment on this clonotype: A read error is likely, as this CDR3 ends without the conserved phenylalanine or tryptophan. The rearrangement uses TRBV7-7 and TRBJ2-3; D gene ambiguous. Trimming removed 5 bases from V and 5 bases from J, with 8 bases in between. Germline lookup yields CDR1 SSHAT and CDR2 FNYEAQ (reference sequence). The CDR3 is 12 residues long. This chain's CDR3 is CASSKPGDTQYL. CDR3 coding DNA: TGTGCCAGCAGCAAGCCCGGAGATACGCAGTATCTT.